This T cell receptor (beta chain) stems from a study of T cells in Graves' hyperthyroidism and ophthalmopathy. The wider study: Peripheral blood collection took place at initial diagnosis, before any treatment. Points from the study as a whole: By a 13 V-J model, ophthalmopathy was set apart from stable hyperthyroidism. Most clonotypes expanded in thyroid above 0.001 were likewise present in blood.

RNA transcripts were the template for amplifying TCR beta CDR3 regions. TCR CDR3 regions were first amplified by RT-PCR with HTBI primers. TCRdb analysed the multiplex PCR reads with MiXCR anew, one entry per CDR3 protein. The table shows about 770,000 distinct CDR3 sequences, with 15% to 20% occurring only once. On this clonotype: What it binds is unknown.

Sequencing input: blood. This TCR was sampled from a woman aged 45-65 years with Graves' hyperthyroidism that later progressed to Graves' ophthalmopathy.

DNA for the CDR3: TGCGCCAGCAGCCGTGTCGGGGACTCTGGAAACACCATATATTTT. Translated, it gives CASSRVGDSGNTIYF. The chain joins TRBV5-1 to TRBJ1-3; D ambiguous. The V gene's germline CDR1 is SGHRS and CDR2 YFSETQ. The CDR3 covers 15 residues. The V end was cut by 4 bases, the J end by 0 bases, with 11 bases between.